These 17 T cell receptor beta chains share one sample of origin, sequenced in a study of neurological immune-mediated disorders. TCRdb reprocessed the 5' RACE reads with MiXCR, giving one entry per CDR3 protein. The sample has some 37,000 distinct CDR3 sequences; 14% are singletons. The sample comprised PBMCs. The origin of the receptors is a woman aged 45-65 years with HTLV-1-associated myelopathy (HAM/TSP).

This clonotype was counted many times. The rearrangement uses TRBV12-3 or TRBV12-4 and TRBJ1-5; D is ambiguous. This CDR3 has 13 amino acids. V was trimmed by 6 bases and J by 11 bases, leaving 17 bases between them. CDR3 sequence reads: CASSPFGIDSQHF. The CDR3 DNA sequence: TGTGCCAGCAGCCCCTTCGGGATTGATTCCCAGCATTTT.

Worth noting for this clonotype: Possible read error: a much larger clone is one base away. The gene calls are TRBV4-3 and TRBJ1-1, with unresolved D. CDR1 is LGHNA, CDR2 YSLEER, per germline. The CDR3 spans 13 residues. With 3 bases removed from V and 0 bases from J, the gap between germline ends came to 5 bases. CDR3 DNA sequence: TGCGCCAGCAGCCACGTACTGAACACTGAAGCTTTCTTT. This sequence encodes CASSHVLNTEAFF.

A few counts support this clonotype. The rearrangement joins TRBV15 to TRBJ2-5; possibly TRBD1 for D (6 bases). The CDR3 contains 15 residues. V was shortened by 0 bases and J by 1 base, with 9 bases between the two germline ends. CDR1 and CDR2 (germline): LNHNV, YYDKDF (reference sequence). The CDR3 sequence is CATSRDNRAQETQYF. The CDR3 DNA sequence: TGTGCCACCAGCAGAGATAACAGGGCCCAAGAGACCCAGTACTTC.

This clonotype was observed at least ten times. The chain has TRBV6-6 and TRBJ1-4, with a tentative D call TRBD1 (5 bases). Trimming removed 7 bases at V and 8 bases at J, with 20 bases between. The CDR3 loop spans 15 amino acids. The germline gives CDR1 MNHNY, CDR2 SVGAGI (reference sequence). CDR3 sequence reads: CASIPPGAGVEKLFF. The CDR3 DNA follows: TGTGCCAGCATCCCTCCGGGCGCGGGGGTAGAAAAACTGTTTTTT.

This clonotype was recorded many times. The CDR3 loop is CASSLDSPLHF. The CDR3 region has the DNA TGTGCCAGCAGCTTAGACTCACCCCTCCACTTT. The rearrangement uses TRBV7-9 and TRBJ1-6; D is unresolved. From germline, CDR1 is SEHNR and CDR2 FQNEAQ (reference sequence). The CDR3 spans 11 residues. V was shortened by 1 base and J by 10 bases, with 2 bases between the two germline ends.

This clonotype has just a few counts. This rearrangement joins TRBV18 to TRBJ1-5, with TRBD1 matching over 7 bases. J lost 3 bases, V lost 0 bases, and 2 bases had no gene match. This CDR3 is 15 amino acids long. The germline CDR1 and CDR2 sequences are KGHSH and LQKENI. The CDR3 DNA follows: TGTGCCAGCTCACCACCGGGACAGAACAATCAGCCCCAGCATTTT. This gives the protein CASSPPGQNNQPQHF.

This clonotype was seen a few times. The chain joins TRBV28 to TRBJ2-1; 9 bases line up with TRBD2. J gave up 9 bases and V 11 bases, and 14 bases lay outside the gene matches. Germline CDR1 is MDHEN and CDR2 is SYDVKM. CDR3 size: 14 residues. The CDR3, as DNA: TGTGCCTCCCGCAGGGGGGGCGGGGGGGGTGAGCAGTTCTTC. Residues: CASRRGGGGGEQFF.

This clonotype was observed at least ten times. The chain employs TRBV27 and TRBJ1-6; D is possibly TRBD1 (5 bases). The V and J ends lost 11 bases and 2 bases respectively, with 10 bases between them. The CDR3 runs to 13 residues. The germline gives CDR1 MNHEY, CDR2 SMNVEV (reference sequence). The CDR3 is CASQGAYNSPLHF. The CDR3 coding sequence is TGTGCCTCCCAGGGAGCCTATAATTCACCCCTCCACTTT.

This clonotype was found many times. This chain links TRBV7-6 with TRBJ2-7; D is possibly TRBD1 or TRBD2 (6 bases each). This CDR3 has 15 amino acids. Looked up from germline, CDR1 is SGHVS and CDR2 is FNYEAQ. Trimming stripped 4 bases from V and 3 bases from J, with 16 bases between. The CDR3 region is CASSSGEAEGYEQYF. The DNA for the CDR3 is TGTGCCAGCAGCTCAGGGGAGGCTGAAGGCTACGAGCAGTACTTC.

Ten or more counts support this clonotype. The chain uses TRBV7-2 and TRBJ2-2; D remains unclear. Germline-derived CDR1 and CDR2 are SGHTA and FQGNSA. The CDR3 is made up of 13 amino acids. V was clipped by 5 bases and J by 5 bases, with 9 bases between them. The CDR3: CASSKDPTGELFF. In DNA, the CDR3 is TGTGCCAGCAGCAAGGACCCTACCGGGGAGCTGTTTTTT.

This clonotype was counted at least ten times. This chain connects TRBV9 to TRBJ2-2; D not resolved. Trimming removed 0 bases at V and 6 bases at J, with 9 bases between. CDR3 length: 14 residues. Germline CDR1 is SGDLS and CDR2 is YYNGEE. In DNA, the CDR3 is TGTGCCAGCAGCGTAGACCCGATTTCCGGGGAGCTGTTTTTT. It codes for CASSVDPISGELFF. The entire variable domain, with the rest obtained from reference TRBV9 and TRBJ2-2, is as follows: DSGVTQTPKHLITATGQRVTLRCSPRSGDLSVYWYQQSLDQGLQFLIQYYNGEERAKGNILERFSAQQFPDLHSELNLSSLELGDSALYFCASSVDPISGELFFGEGSRLTVL.

This clonotype came up many times. V and J are TRBV28 and TRBJ1-1; D remains ambiguous. Trimming shortened V by 4 bases and J by 0 bases, and 12 bases separated the two germline ends. CDR3 length: 15 residues. CDR1 is MDHEN, CDR2 SYDVKM, per germline. The DNA for the CDR3 is TGTGCCAGCAGTTCCCCCGATGGCATGAACACTGAAGCTTTCTTT. Its protein product is CASSSPDGMNTEAFF.

This clonotype was seen ten or more times. The gene calls are TRBV20-1 and TRBJ2-2; D gene unclear. The germline CDR1 and CDR2 sequences are DFQATT and SNEGSKA (reference sequence). The CDR3 extends over 12 amino acids. Trimming removed 0 bases from V and 6 bases from J, with 5 bases in between. The CDR3 nucleotides read TGCAGTGCTAGAGAAAATCCCGGGGAGCTGTTTTTT. The encoded protein is CSARENPGELFF.

In this sample, this clonotype turned up many times. Written as DNA, the CDR3 is TGTGCCAGCAGGCCCCCAAGACAGTTTGGAAACACCATATATTTT. Amino acids: CASRPPRQFGNTIYF. The rearrangement uses TRBV12-3 or TRBV12-4 and TRBJ1-3, with TRBD1 as a possible D gene (5 bases). This CDR3 contains 15 residues. The V gene lost 6 bases and the J gene lost 3 bases, with 15 bases spanning the gap.

The table lists this clonotype with many counts. The CDR3 DNA follows: TGCAGTGCAAACGGACAGGGAGTAAATGAGCAGTTCTTC. Amino acid sequence: CSANGQGVNEQFF. The chain is built from TRBV20-1 and TRBJ2-1; 8 bases are a match to TRBD1. CDR3 length equals 13 residues. Trimming cost V 6 bases and J 7 bases; bases outside gene matches: 8. The germline CDR1 and CDR2 sequences are DFQATT and SNEGSKA (reference sequence).

This clonotype was recorded at least ten times. The V and J genes are TRBV5-5 and TRBJ1-2; no firm D call. CDR1 and CDR2 from the germline V gene are SGHKS and YYEKEE (reference sequence). The CDR3 length is 14 residues. V lost 4 bases to trimming and J lost 3 bases, with 13 bases between them. Here the CDR3 reads CASSPRGWDYGYTF. The CDR3 coding sequence is TGTGCCAGCAGCCCCCGGGGTTGGGACTATGGCTACACCTTC.

Many counts were recorded for this clonotype. This chain uses TRBV6-2 or TRBV6-3 with TRBJ2-1; 10 bases are a match to TRBD1. The germline gives CDR1 MNHEY, CDR2 SVGEGT. The CDR3 is 15 residues long. Trimming cost V 0 bases and J 10 bases; bases outside gene matches: 6. This CDR3 reads CASSYSRQGAGEQFF. The CDR3 nucleotides are TGTGCCAGCAGTTACTCGAGACAGGGGGCGGGGGAGCAGTTCTTC.